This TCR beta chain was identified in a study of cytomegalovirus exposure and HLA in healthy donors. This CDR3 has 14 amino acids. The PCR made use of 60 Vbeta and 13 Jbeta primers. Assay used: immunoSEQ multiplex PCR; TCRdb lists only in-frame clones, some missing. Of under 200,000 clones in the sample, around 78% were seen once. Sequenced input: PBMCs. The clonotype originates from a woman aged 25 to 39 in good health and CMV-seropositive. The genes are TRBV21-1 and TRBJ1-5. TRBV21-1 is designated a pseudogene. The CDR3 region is CASSKMAANQPQHF. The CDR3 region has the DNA TGTGCCAGCAGCAAAATGGCGGCGAATCAGCCCCAGCATTTT.